Below are 10 T cell receptor beta chains sequenced from a single sample in a study of T-cell reconstitution after alpha-beta-depleted transplantation in children. Molecular barcoding with unique molecular identifiers was used for the TCRbeta library. TCRdb ran MiXCR on the PCR reads and lists one entry per CDR3 protein. The sample lists around 300,000 distinct CDR3 sequences, around 10% occurring once. Sequences were derived from peripheral blood, sampled 180 days after TCRalphabeta/CD19-depleted stem cell transplant. The receptors shown here come from a male patient between 2 and 10 years old who had a stem cell transplant for chronic granulomatous disease, so the T cells may come from the graft donor.

This clonotype has at least ten counts. CDR3 loop: CSASEYNEQFF. As DNA, the CDR3 is TGCAGTGCTTCCGAGTACAATGAGCAGTTCTTC. V and J are TRBV20-1 and TRBJ2-1; D not resolved. The CDR3 covers 11 residues. Between the trimmed V and J ends, which lost 5 bases and 4 bases, there was a span of 6 bases. Germline loops: CDR1 DFQATT, CDR2 SNEGSKA (reference sequence).

This clonotype was seen ten or more times. The chain is built from TRBV5-6 and TRBJ1-5; D unclear. The V end lost 4 bases, the J end lost 7 bases, and 9 bases lay between the germline ends. CDR3 length equals 12 residues. Germline V gene data show CDR1 as SGHDT and CDR2 as YYEEEE. The CDR3 DNA follows: TGTGCCAGCAGCAAGCGAGGCCAGCCCCAGCATTTT. Translated: CASSKRGQPQHF.

At least ten counts were recorded for this clonotype. V and J are TRBV5-1 and TRBJ2-3, with 7 nucleotides matching TRBD2. Germline assignment: CDR1 SGHRS and CDR2 YFSETQ. The CDR3 sequence is 14 residues long. V shed 4 bases and J 3 bases; nucleotides not matched to a gene: 5. The CDR3 DNA reads TGCGCCAGCAGCCCAGGACTAGATACAGATACGCAGTATTTT. This sequence encodes CASSPGLDTDTQYF.

This clonotype was seen at least ten times. The chain has TRBV12-3 or TRBV12-4 and TRBJ2-7; no clear D. The V end lost 3 bases, the J end lost 0 bases, and 6 bases lay between the germline ends. The CDR3 has 13 residues. This chain's CDR3 is CASSFAPSYEQYF. The CDR3 coding sequence is TGTGCCAGCAGTTTTGCCCCCTCCTACGAGCAGTACTTC.

This clonotype was recorded a few times. This chain joins TRBV12-5 and TRBJ2-3; D is ambiguous. Germline CDR1 is LGHNT and CDR2 is FRNRAP. The CDR3 is 14 amino acids. V was trimmed by 8 bases and J by 4 bases, leaving 16 bases between them. CDR3 in DNA: TGTGCTAGTCGTCCCGCGGTCAGATCAGATACGCAGTATTTT. Protein sequence: CASRPAVRSDTQYF.

On this clonotype: A much larger clone lies a single base off, so this may be a read error. CDR3 nucleotide sequence: TGTGCCAGCAGCTTAAAGGGTTGGCGCCGGAACACCCAGTACTTC. Translating gives CASSLKGWRRNTQYF. This chain connects TRBV7-2 to TRBJ2-5; no clear D gene. The CDR3 consists of 15 residues. Looked up from germline, CDR1 is SGHTA and CDR2 is FQGNSA. Deletions cut 2 bases from V and 8 bases from J, with 18 bases between.

This clonotype has at least ten counts. The rearrangement joins TRBV7-3 to TRBJ2-2, with no clear D. V was clipped by 0 bases and J by 1 base, with 6 bases between them. There are 15 residues in the CDR3. Per the germline V gene, CDR1 is SGHTA and CDR2 is FQGTGA. Here the CDR3 reads CASSLTPKNTGELFF. In nucleotides, the CDR3 is TGTGCCAGCAGCTTAACCCCAAAGAACACCGGGGAGCTGTTTTTT.

At least ten counts were recorded for this clonotype. The chain joins TRBV5-1 to TRBJ2-7, with 9 bases identical to TRBD2. The CDR3 sequence is 18 residues long. With V trimmed by 4 bases and J by 0 bases, 14 bases remained unmatched. CDR1 is SGHRS and CDR2 is YFSETQ in the germline V gene. CDR3 sequence: CASSPGPLAGISSYEQYF. For the CDR3, the DNA is TGCGCCAGCAGCCCCGGGCCTCTAGCGGGAATAAGCTCCTACGAGCAGTACTTC.

This clonotype was seen many times. The chain recombines TRBV9 with TRBJ2-7, with TRBD2 matching over 11 bases. CDR1 and CDR2 (germline): SGDLS, YYNGEE. The CDR3 is made up of 15 amino acids. V dropped 3 bases and J dropped 2; count of bases not matched to a gene: 4. The CDR3 DNA follows: TGTGCCAGCAGCGCGGGACTAGCGGCCACCTACGAGCAGTACTTC. This codes for CASSAGLAATYEQYF.

This clonotype was counted at least ten times. The chain carries TRBV5-6 and TRBJ2-1; no definite D call. Germline CDR1 SGHDT, CDR2 YYEEEE. V was trimmed by 3 bases and J by 8 bases, leaving 9 bases between them. This CDR3 contains 12 residues. The CDR3 here is CASSSLGHEQFF. Written as DNA, the CDR3 is TGTGCCAGCAGCTCGCTAGGGCATGAGCAGTTCTTC.